What follows is one TCR beta chain and its context. Trimming removed 0 bases from V and 0 bases from J, with 9 bases in between. The CDR3 covers 16 residues. CDR1 SGHVS and CDR2 FNYEAQ come from the germline V gene. These data are taken from a study of blood T cell repertoires in COVID-19. Study background: The United States, Italy and Spain provided the acute and convalescent COVID-19 samples. Nucleic acid was either cDNA or gDNA, and it came from T cells, B-cell-depleted T cells, or PBMCs.

Authors' methods: Amplifying reference gene primers gave estimates of nucleated cell counts. Measured with immunoSEQ multiplex PCR; TCRdb has only the in-frame clones, and not every one. The V and J calls and clone size come from that table; D and trimming were worked out from the DNA. The sample consists of about 170,000 clones, 70% to 90% of them appearing once. The clonotype was recovered from a man between 50 and 59 years old with active or convalescent COVID-19. The source material was peripheral blood. The J gene is TRBJ1-5, the V gene TRBV7-6, with D possibly TRBD1 on 6 matching bases. CDR3 sequence: CASSLAGGASNQPQHF. The CDR3 bases are TGTGCCAGCAGCTTAGCGGGGGGGGCTAGCAATCAGCCCCAGCATTTT. Full variable domain (outside the CDR3, taken from reference TRBV7-6 and TRBJ1-5): GAGVSQSPRYKVTKRGQDVALRCDPISGHVSLYWYRQALGQGPEFLTYFNYEAQQDKSGLPNDRFSAERPEGSISTLTIQRTEQRDSAMYRCASSLAGGASNQPQHFGDGTRLSIL.